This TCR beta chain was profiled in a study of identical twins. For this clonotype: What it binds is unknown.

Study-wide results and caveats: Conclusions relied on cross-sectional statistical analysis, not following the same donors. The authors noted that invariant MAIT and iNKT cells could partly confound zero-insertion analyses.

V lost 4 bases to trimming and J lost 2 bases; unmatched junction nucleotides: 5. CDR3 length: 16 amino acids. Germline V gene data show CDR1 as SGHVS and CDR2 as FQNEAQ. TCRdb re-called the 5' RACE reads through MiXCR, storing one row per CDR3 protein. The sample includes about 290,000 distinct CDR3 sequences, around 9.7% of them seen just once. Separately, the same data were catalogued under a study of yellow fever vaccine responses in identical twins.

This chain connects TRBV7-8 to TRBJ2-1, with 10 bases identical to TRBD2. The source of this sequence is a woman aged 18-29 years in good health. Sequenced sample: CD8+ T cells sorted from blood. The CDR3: CASSSTGTSAYNEQFF. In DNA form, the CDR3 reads TGTGCCAGCAGCTCAACCGGGACTAGCGCCTACAATGAGCAGTTCTTC.